This T cell receptor (beta chain) was captured by sequencing in a study of OX40 agonist ivuxolimab in advanced cancers. Germline V gene lookup returns CDR1 SGDLS and CDR2 YYNGEE. The CDR3 is 15 residues long. Trimming stripped 0 bases from V and 6 bases from J, with 13 bases between. Only in-frame clones appear in the TCRdb table, and some are missing; sequencing was by immunoSEQ multiplex PCR. This table has under 50,000 clones, around 89% appearing once. Source: CD4+ or CD8+ T cells sorted from blood, taken in a trial of the OX40 agonist ivuxolimab. The chain combines TRBV9 with TRBJ2-1, with a weak D call TRBD1 (6 bases). This clonotype was sampled from an adult with an advanced solid tumor such as melanoma, head and neck, liver or kidney cancer. CDR3 bases: TGTGCCAGCAGCGTAGGAGGGACACCGACCAATGAGCAGTTCTTC. This sequence encodes CASSVGGTPTNEQFF.